The 23 T cell receptor beta chains below all came from one sample that was sequenced in a study of human T cells and chemical hapten exposure. Described time point: patch test 1, 2 weeks after DPC sensitization. The treatment was: therapeutic diphenylcyclopropenone sensitization with weekly scalp DPC. One entry per CDR3 protein results from TCRdb running MiXCR on the RACE reads. The sample comprises 70,000 to 100,000 distinct CDR3 sequences, 7.5% to 9% of which are singletons, and approximately 1.5% rests with the top ten. Here the sequenced sample was whole blood, taken in connection with sensitization to the hapten diphenylcyclopropenone (DPC). These receptors all stem from a woman under 40 with alopecia areata. Some clones in this sample may be carry-over from other donors' samples.

This clonotype was counted between two and nine times. The chain is built from TRBV19 and TRBJ2-2; D possibly uses TRBD1 or TRBD2 (6 bases each). V shed 6 bases and J shed 5 bases, with 13 bases lying between them. Germline V CDR1 and CDR2: LNHDA, SQIVND (reference sequence). The CDR3 extends over 14 amino acids. The CDR3 is CASRGAGRTGELFF. The CDR3, as DNA: TGTGCCAGTAGGGGGGCAGGGAGGACCGGGGAGCTGTTTTTT. Full variable domain (rest looked up from reference TRBV19 and TRBJ2-2): DGGITQSPKYLFRKEGQNVTLSCEQNLNHDAMYWYRQDPGQGLRLIYYSQIVNDFQKGDIAEGYSVSREKKESFPLTVTSAQKNPTAFYLCASRGAGRTGELFFGEGSRLTVL.

This clonotype was counted a few times. V is TRBV6-5 and J is TRBJ2-3; TRBD1 might be the D (6 bases). V was trimmed by 7 bases and J by 4 bases, leaving 15 bases between them. Germline values: CDR1 MNHEY, CDR2 SVGAGI. The CDR3 sequence is 14 residues long. The CDR3 is CASTQGLGADTQYF. The CDR3, as DNA: TGTGCCAGCACACAGGGTTTGGGTGCAGATACGCAGTATTTT.

In this sample, this clonotype turned up many times. This chain connects TRBV29-1 to TRBJ1-1; 10 bases line up with TRBD1. There are 12 residues in the CDR3. J was trimmed by 6 bases and V by 4 bases; bases with no gene match: 2. CDR1 and CDR2 (germline): SQVTM, ANQGSEA. The CDR3 is CSVAGTGAEAFF. CDR3 DNA: TGCAGCGTTGCCGGGACAGGGGCTGAAGCTTTCTTT.

The rearrangement links TRBV5-5 to TRBJ2-7, with TRBD1 as a possible D gene (6 bases). V lost 1 base and J lost 0, with 11 bases in between. This CDR3 is 15 amino acids long. From germline, CDR1 is SGHKS and CDR2 YYEKEE (reference sequence). The CDR3: CASSLIPGVSYEQYF. In nucleotides, the CDR3 is TGTGCCAGCAGCTTGATTCCAGGGGTCTCCTACGAGCAGTACTTC.

This clonotype occurred a few times. V and J are TRBV2 and TRBJ1-1; no clear D gene. CDR3 length equals 13 residues. Germline lookup yields CDR1 SNHLY and CDR2 FYNNEI. V lost 6 bases to trimming and J lost 10 bases, with 18 bases between them. CDR3 region: CASSPPLILAAFF. CDR3 in DNA: TGTGCCAGCAGCCCTCCCTTGATTTTGGCAGCTTTCTTT.

There are a few counts of this clonotype. The rearrangement links TRBV3-1 to TRBJ1-2, with no clear D. Trimming removed 4 bases from V and 3 bases from J, with 12 bases in between. This CDR3 is 14 amino acids long. Germline CDR1 is LGHDT and CDR2 is YNNKEL (reference sequence). The CDR3 loop reads CASSRRELDYGYTF. In DNA form, the CDR3 reads TGTGCCAGCAGCCGCCGGGAACTGGACTATGGCTACACCTTC. The variable domain in full, with the rest retrieved from reference TRBV3-1 and TRBJ1-2, is DTAVSQTPKYLVTQMGNDKSIKCEQNLGHDTMYWYKQDSKKFLKIMFSYNNKELIINETVPNRFSPKSPDKAHLNLHINSLELGDSAVYFCASSRRELDYGYTFGSGTRLTVV.

The chain combines TRBV29-1 with TRBJ2-2; TRBD2 matches 12 bases. Germline values: CDR1 SQVTM, CDR2 ANQGSEA. The length of the CDR3 is 14 residues. J lost 2 bases, V lost 7 bases, and 2 bases had no gene match. CDR3 bases: TGCAGCGGACTAGCGGGAGTTAACACCGGGGAGCTGTTTTTT. It translates to CSGLAGVNTGELFF.

There are many counts of this clonotype. The chain is built from TRBV6-1 and TRBJ1-1; D remains unclear. CDR1 and CDR2 (germline): MNHNS, SASEGT. The CDR3 totals 14 residues. V was clipped by 2 bases and J by 1 base, with 8 bases between them. The CDR3 spells CASSELTANTEAFF. In DNA form, the CDR3 reads TGTGCCAGCAGTGAATTAACAGCGAACACTGAAGCTTTCTTT.

This clonotype was seen only a few times. The chain couples TRBV12-3 or TRBV12-4 to TRBJ1-3, with D uncertain. The CDR3 sequence is 12 residues long. V shed 4 bases and J shed 3 bases, with 4 bases lying between them. The CDR3 nucleotides read TGTGCCAGCAGTTCGGGTGGAAACACCATATATTTT. Translation: CASSSGGNTIYF.

Ten or more counts support this clonotype. The genes are TRBV2 and TRBJ2-2, with a tentative D call TRBD1 (5 bases). CDR3 length: 14 amino acids. V lost 4 bases, J lost 1 base, and 7 bases lay in between. Germline CDR1 is SNHLY and CDR2 is FYNNEI. The CDR3 nucleotides read TGTGCCAGCAGTGCCGGACAGAACACCGGGGAGCTGTTTTTT. Encoded protein: CASSAGQNTGELFF.

This clonotype occurred many times. This rearrangement joins TRBV12-3 or TRBV12-4 to TRBJ1-5; possible D gene TRBD1, 5 bases. The V gene lost 7 bases and the J gene lost 5 bases, with 15 bases spanning the gap. The CDR3 loop spans 14 amino acids. The CDR3 DNA sequence: TGTGCCAGCAACTTAGGGGATCACTATCAGCCCCAGCATTTT. Translated, it gives CASNLGDHYQPQHF.

Ten or more counts support this clonotype. The chain joins TRBV6-5 to TRBJ1-4; D uncertain. The germline V and J ends were trimmed by 0 bases and 0 bases, with 5 bases remaining between them. The CDR3 has 15 amino acids. Germline CDR1 MNHEY, CDR2 SVGAGI. CDR3 protein: CASSYSGSTNEKLFF. CDR3 coding DNA: TGTGCCAGCAGTTACTCGGGGTCAACTAATGAAAAACTGTTTTTT.

This clonotype has a single count. Possible read error: a much larger clone is one base away. CDR3: CASSSRGVANEQFF. As DNA, the CDR3 is TGTGCCAGCAGCTCTCGTGGAGTAGCCAATGAGCAGTTCTTC. J is TRBJ2-1 and V is TRBV5-4; no clear D gene. With 3 bases removed from V and 6 bases from J, the gap between germline ends came to 13 bases. CDR3 length: 14 residues. From germline, CDR1 is SGHNT and CDR2 YYREEE (reference sequence).

In its sample, this clonotype was seen a few times. This rearrangement joins TRBV4-2 to TRBJ2-3; TRBD2 agrees at 12 bases. V lost 2 bases to trimming and J lost 2 bases; unmatched junction nucleotides: 2. Germline V gives CDR1 LGHNA, CDR2 YNFKEQ. The CDR3 consists of 16 residues. CDR3 protein: CASSQTSGGSTDTQYF. The CDR3 DNA follows: TGTGCCAGCAGCCAAACTAGCGGGGGGTCCACAGATACGCAGTATTTT.

This clonotype was seen repeatedly, ten times or more. The chain combines TRBV12-3 or TRBV12-4 with TRBJ2-5; maybe TRBD2 (6 bases). This CDR3 spans 13 amino acids. V lost 7 bases and J 1 base, leaving 10 bases between the germline ends. CDR3 in DNA: TGTGCCAGCAACGGAGGGATCCAAGAGACCCAGTACTTC. Its translation: CASNGGIQETQYF.

This clonotype occurred many times. The chain links TRBV20-1 to TRBJ1-3; D is ambiguous. CDR3 length: 13 amino acids. Trimming stripped 2 bases from V and 4 bases from J, with 9 bases between. Germline CDR1 is DFQATT and CDR2 is SNEGSKA (reference sequence). CDR3 coding DNA: TGCAGTGCTAGACTGGGAGGCGGAAACACCATATATTTT. Its translation is CSARLGGGNTIYF.

This clonotype was observed at least ten times. The rearrangement uses TRBV7-8 and TRBJ2-7; 8 nucleotides match TRBD2. The germline V gene encodes CDR1 SGHVS and CDR2 FQNEAQ. The CDR3 loop spans 14 amino acids. V lost 3 bases to trimming and J lost 6 bases; unmatched junction nucleotides: 7. The CDR3 region is CASSFAGGPSEQYF. DNA for the CDR3: TGTGCCAGCAGCTTTGCGGGGGGCCCTAGCGAGCAGTACTTC.

This clonotype was picked up many times. The genes are TRBV7-8 and TRBJ2-6; a possible D gene is TRBD2 (5 bases). Trimming removed 5 bases at V and 2 bases at J, with 13 bases between. CDR1 is SGHVS and CDR2 is FQNEAQ in the germline V gene. The CDR3 consists of 16 residues. DNA of the CDR3: TGTGCCAGCAGCACGACTGGGAGCCCTGGGGCCAACGTCCTGACTTTC. Translated: CASSTTGSPGANVLTF. Together with reference TRBV7-8 and TRBJ2-6, the CDR3 gives the full variable domain: GAGVSQSPRYKVAKRGQDVALRCDPISGHVSLFWYQQALGQGPEFLTYFQNEAQLDKSGLPSDRFFAERPEGSVSTLKIQRTQQEDSAVYLCASSTTGSPGANVLTFGAGSRLTVL.

At least ten counts were recorded for this clonotype. J is TRBJ1-4 and V is TRBV7-9; D may be TRBD1 (5 bases). The V end was cut by 2 bases, the J end by 0 bases, with 16 bases between. This CDR3 region has 18 residues. Germline V gene sequence: CDR1 SEHNR, CDR2 FQNEAQ (reference sequence). The CDR3 sequence: CASSLIQGGVATNEKLFF. The DNA for the CDR3 is TGTGCCAGCAGCTTAATCCAGGGAGGTGTTGCAACTAATGAAAAACTGTTTTTT.

This chain links TRBV7-3 with TRBJ2-6; 8 positions match TRBD1. The CDR3 covers 15 residues. Trimming took 5 bases from V and 4 from J; bases not matched to a gene: 4. Per the germline V gene, CDR1 is SGHTA and CDR2 is FQGTGA. CDR3 amino acids: CASSPHRGGANVLTF. CDR3 sequence (DNA): TGTGCCAGCAGCCCCCACAGGGGGGGGGCCAACGTCCTGACTTTC. The variable domain in full, with the rest retrieved from reference TRBV7-3 and TRBJ2-6, is GAGVSQTPSNKVTEKGKYVELRCDPISGHTALYWYRQSLGQGPEFLIYFQGTGAADDSGLPNDRFFAVRPEGSVSTLKIQRTERGDSAVYLCASSPHRGGANVLTFGAGSRLTVL.

This clonotype was recorded at least ten times. The V and J genes are TRBV20-1 and TRBJ2-3; D might be TRBD1 or TRBD2, each matching 6 bases. Looked up from germline, CDR1 is DFQATT and CDR2 is SNEGSKA (reference sequence). This CDR3 contains 18 residues. V was cut by 3 bases and J by 4 bases, with 26 bases left in between. CDR3 region: CSASTGFAGGGLADTQYF. The CDR3 DNA reads as TGCAGTGCTAGTACAGGGTTCGCAGGAGGGGGATTAGCAGATACGCAGTATTTT.

At least ten counts were recorded for this clonotype. The chain uses TRBV6-1 and TRBJ2-7, with TRBD2 as a possible D gene (5 bases). From germline, CDR1 is MNHNS and CDR2 SASEGT. V was shortened by 8 bases and J by 3 bases, with 14 bases between the two germline ends. This CDR3 region has 13 residues. CDR3 amino acids: CASSVGLHYEQYF. CDR3 nucleotide sequence: TGTGCCAGCTCCGTCGGACTGCACTACGAGCAGTACTTC.

J is TRBJ1-1 and V is TRBV6-6; D may be TRBD1 (6 bases). The germline CDR1 and CDR2 sequences are MNHNY and SVGAGI (reference sequence). The CDR3 totals 13 residues. Trimming pared 2 bases from V and 3 bases from J, leaving 7 bases between. The CDR3 sequence: CASSYRTDTEAFF. The CDR3 DNA is TGTGCCAGCAGTTACCGGACAGACACTGAAGCTTTCTTT.